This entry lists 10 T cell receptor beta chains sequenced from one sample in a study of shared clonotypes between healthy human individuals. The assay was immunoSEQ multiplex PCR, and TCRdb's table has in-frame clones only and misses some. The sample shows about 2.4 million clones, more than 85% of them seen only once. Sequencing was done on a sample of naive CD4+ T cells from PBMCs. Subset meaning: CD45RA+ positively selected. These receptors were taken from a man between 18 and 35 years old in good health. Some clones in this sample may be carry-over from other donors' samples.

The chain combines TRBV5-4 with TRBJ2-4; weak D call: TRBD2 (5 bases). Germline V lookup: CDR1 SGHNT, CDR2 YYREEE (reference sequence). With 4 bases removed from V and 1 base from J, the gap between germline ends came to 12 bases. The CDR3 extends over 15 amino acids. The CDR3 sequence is CASSPDGGAKNIQYF. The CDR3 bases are TGTGCCAGCAGCCCTGATGGCGGGGCCAAAAACATTCAGTACTTC.

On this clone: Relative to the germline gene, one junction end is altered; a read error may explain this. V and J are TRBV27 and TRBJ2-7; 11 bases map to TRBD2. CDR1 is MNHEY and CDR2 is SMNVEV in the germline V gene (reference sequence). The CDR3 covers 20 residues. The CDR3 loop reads CASSLGQGYLLAGVSDEQYF. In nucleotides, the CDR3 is TGTGCCAGCAGTTTAGGACAGGGATACCTACTAGCGGGAGTCTCCGACGAGCAGTACTTC.

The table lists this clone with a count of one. CDR3 sequence (DNA): TGTGCCAGCAGTTACTCGGTCAGGGGAAACACTGAAGCTTTCTTT. Encoded protein: CASSYSVRGNTEAFF. V usage is TRBV6-5 and J usage is TRBJ1-1, with D possibly matching TRBD1 (6 bases). Germline assignment: CDR1 MNHEY and CDR2 SVGAGI. V lost 0 bases and J lost 2, with 10 bases in between. The CDR3 has 15 amino acids.

As DNA, the CDR3 is TGTGCCAGCAGTGACTCGAGAGTTAGCCGAGGCAATGAGCAGTTCTTC. Encoded protein: CASSDSRVSRGNEQFF. V and J are TRBV6-4 and TRBJ2-1; D is unclear. CDR3 length: 16 residues. CDR1 and CDR2 (germline): MRHNA, SNTAGT. The V end lost 0 bases, the J end lost 6 bases, and 15 bases lay between the germline ends.

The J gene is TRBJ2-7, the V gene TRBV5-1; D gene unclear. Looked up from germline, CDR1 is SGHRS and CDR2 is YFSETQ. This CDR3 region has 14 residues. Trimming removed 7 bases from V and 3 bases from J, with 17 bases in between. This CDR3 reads CASHSDGRRYEQYF. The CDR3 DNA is TGCGCCAGCCACTCCGACGGACGACGCTACGAGCAGTACTTC.

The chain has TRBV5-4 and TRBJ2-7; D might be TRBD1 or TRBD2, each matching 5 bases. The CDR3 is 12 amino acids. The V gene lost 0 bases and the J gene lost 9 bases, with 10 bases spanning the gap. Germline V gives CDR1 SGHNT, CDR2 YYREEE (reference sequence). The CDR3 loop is CASSLGGTGQYF. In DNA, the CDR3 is TGTGCCAGCAGCTTGGGTGGGACGGGGCAGTACTTC. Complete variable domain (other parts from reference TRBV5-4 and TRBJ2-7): ETGVTQSPTHLIKTRGQQVTLRCSSQSGHNTVSWYQQALGQGPQFIFQYYREEENGRGNFPPRFSGLQFPNYSSELNVNALELDDSALYLCASSLGGTGQYFGPGTRLTVT.

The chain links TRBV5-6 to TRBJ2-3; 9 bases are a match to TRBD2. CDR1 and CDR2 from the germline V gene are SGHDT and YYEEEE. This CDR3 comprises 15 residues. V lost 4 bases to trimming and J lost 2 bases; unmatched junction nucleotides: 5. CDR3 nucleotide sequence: TGTGCCAGCAGCCGGGGACTAGCTGTCACAGATACGCAGTATTTT. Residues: CASSRGLAVTDTQYF.

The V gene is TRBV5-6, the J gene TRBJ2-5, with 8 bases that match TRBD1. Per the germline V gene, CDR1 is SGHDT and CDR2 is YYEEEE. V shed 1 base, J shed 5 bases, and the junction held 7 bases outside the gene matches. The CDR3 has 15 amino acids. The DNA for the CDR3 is TGTGCCAGCAGCTTGCGTACAGGGGGATGGGAGACCCAGTACTTC. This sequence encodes CASSLRTGGWETQYF.

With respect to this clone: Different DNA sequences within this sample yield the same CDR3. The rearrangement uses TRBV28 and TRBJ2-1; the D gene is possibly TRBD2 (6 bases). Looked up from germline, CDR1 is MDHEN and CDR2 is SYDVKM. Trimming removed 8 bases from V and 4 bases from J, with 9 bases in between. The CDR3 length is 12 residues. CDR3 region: CASGGSYNEQFF. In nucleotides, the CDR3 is TGTGCCAGCGGGGGGAGTTACAATGAGCAGTTCTTC. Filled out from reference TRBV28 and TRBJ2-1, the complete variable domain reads DVKVTQSSRYLVKRTGEKVFLECVQDMDHENMFWYRQDPGLGLRLIYFSYDVKMKEKGDIPEGYSVSREKKERFSLILESASTNQTSMYLCASGGSYNEQFFGPGTRLTVL.

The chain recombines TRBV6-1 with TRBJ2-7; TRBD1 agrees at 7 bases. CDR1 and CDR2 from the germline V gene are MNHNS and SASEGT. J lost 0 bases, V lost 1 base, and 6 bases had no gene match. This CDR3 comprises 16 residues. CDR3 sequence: CASSEGPGGVSYEQYF. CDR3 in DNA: TGTGCCAGCAGTGAAGGGCCAGGGGGTGTCTCCTACGAGCAGTACTTC.